The T cell receptor (beta chain) described here comes from a study of T cell responses to AZD1222 COVID-19 vaccine. From germline, CDR1 is MNHEY and CDR2 SVGEGT. The CDR3 sequence is 11 residues long. Trimming cost V 6 bases and J 7 bases, with 10 bases left between them. Study-level points and caveats: Among the donors, most were white British and more were female, and clonal diversity was possibly underestimated.

Pooling covered second doses at about 4 or about 12 weeks. This clone was seen a few times. Its antigen is not known. TCRdb's table, derived via immunoSEQ multiplex PCR, lists solely in-frame clones and lacks some. The sample has about 130,000 clones, 80% to 90% seen once; the top ten hold about 9.9%. This TCR was recovered from an adult who received the AZD1222 COVID-19 vaccine. Sequences were derived from peripheral blood, sampled 28 days after the second AZD1222 dose. The chain links TRBV6-2 or TRBV6-3 to TRBJ2-7, with D uncertain. CDR3 nucleotides: TGTGCCAGCAGCTATTGGCAGGAGCAGTACTTC. Translation: CASSYWQEQYF.